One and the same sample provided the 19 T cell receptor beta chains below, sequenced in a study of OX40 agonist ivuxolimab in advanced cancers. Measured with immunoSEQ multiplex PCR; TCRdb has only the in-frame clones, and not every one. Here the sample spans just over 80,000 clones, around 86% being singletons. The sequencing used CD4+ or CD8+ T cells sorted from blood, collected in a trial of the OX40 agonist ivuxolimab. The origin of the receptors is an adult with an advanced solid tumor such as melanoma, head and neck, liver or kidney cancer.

The CDR3 DNA follows: TGTGCCAGCAGCTCCCAGAGCGGGATTACCTACGAGCAGTACTTC. Amino acids: CASSSQSGITYEQYF. J is TRBJ2-7 and V is TRBV11-2; TRBD2 matches 7 bases. V was clipped by 4 bases and J by 2 bases; unmatched bases: 8. From germline, CDR1 is SGHAT and CDR2 FQNNGV. The length of the CDR3 is 15 residues.

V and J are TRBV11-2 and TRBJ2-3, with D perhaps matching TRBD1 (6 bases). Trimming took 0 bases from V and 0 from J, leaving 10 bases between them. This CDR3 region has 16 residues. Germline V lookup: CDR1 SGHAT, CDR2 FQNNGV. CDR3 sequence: CASSLEGAVSTDTQYF. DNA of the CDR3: TGTGCCAGCAGCTTAGAGGGGGCCGTTAGCACAGATACGCAGTATTTT. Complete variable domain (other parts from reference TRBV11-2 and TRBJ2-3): EAGVAQSPRYKIIEKRQSVAFWCNPISGHATLYWYQQILGQGPKLLIQFQNNGVVDDSQLPKDRFSAERLKGVDSTLKIQPAKLEDSAVYLCASSLEGAVSTDTQYFGPGTRLTVL.

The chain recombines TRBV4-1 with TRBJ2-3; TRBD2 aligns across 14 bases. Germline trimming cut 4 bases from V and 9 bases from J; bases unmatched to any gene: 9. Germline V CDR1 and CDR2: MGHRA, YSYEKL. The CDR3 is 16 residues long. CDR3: CASSRGLAGGQGTQYF. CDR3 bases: TGCGCCAGCAGCCGAGGACTAGCGGGGGGCCAGGGGACGCAGTATTTT.

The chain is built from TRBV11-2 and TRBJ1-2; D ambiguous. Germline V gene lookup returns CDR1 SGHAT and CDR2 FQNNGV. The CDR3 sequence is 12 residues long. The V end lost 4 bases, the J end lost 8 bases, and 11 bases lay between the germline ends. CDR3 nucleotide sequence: TGTGCCAGCAGCTCGCAGCGGGAGGGCTACACCTTC. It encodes CASSSQREGYTF.

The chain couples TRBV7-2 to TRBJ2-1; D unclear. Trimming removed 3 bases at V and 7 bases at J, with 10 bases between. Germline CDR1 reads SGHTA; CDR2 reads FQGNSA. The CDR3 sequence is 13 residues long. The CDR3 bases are TGTGCCAGCAGCTTCTGGGGTGTTAATGAGCAGTTCTTC. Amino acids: CASSFWGVNEQFF. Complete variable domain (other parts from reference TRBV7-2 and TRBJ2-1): GAGVSQSPSNKVTEKGKDVELRCDPISGHTALYWYRQSLGQGLEFLIYFQGNSAPDKSGLPSDRFSAERTGGSVSTLTIQRTQQEDSAVYLCASSFWGVNEQFFGPGTRLTVL.

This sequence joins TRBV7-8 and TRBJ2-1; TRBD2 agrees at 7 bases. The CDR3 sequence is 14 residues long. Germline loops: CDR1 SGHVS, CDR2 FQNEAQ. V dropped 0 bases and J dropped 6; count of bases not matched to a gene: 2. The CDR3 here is CASSLARTSNEQFF. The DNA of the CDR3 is TGTGCCAGCAGCTTAGCGCGGACTAGCAATGAGCAGTTCTTC.

The CDR3 sequence: CASSQRGIGTVQSNEQFF. CDR3 in DNA: TGCGCCAGCAGCCAGAGAGGTATAGGGACAGTCCAAAGCAATGAGCAGTTCTTC. The chain employs TRBV4-1 and TRBJ2-1, with 7 bases fitting TRBD1. The V gene end was trimmed by 3 bases and the J gene end by 6 bases; junction bases not matched to a gene: 17. The germline CDR1 and CDR2 sequences are MGHRA and YSYEKL. The CDR3 spans 18 residues.

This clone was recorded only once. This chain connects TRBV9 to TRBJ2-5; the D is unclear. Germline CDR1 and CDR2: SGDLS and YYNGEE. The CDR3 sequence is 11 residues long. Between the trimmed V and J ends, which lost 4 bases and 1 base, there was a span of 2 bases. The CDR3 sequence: CASSSQETQYF. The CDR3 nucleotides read TGTGCCAGCAGCTCCCAAGAGACCCAGTACTTC.

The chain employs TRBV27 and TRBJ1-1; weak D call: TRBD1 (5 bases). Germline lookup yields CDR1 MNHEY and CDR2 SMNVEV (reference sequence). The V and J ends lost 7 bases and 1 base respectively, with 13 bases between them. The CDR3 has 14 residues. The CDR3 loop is CASKYGHQNTEAFF. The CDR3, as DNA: TGTGCCAGCAAATACGGACATCAGAACACTGAAGCTTTCTTT.

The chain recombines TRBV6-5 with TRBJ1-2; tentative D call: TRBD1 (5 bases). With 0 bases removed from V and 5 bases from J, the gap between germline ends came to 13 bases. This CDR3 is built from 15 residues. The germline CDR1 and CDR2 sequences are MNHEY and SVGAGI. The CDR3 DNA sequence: TGTGCCAGCAGTTACTCTCCGACAGAGAATTATGGCTACACCTTC. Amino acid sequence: CASSYSPTENYGYTF.

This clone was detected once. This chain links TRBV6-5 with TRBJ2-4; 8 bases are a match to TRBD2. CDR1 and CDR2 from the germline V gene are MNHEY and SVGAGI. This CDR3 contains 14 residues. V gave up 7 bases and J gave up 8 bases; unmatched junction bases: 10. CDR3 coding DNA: TGTGCCAGCACCCCGGGGGGGTTGTTGGACATTCAGTACTTC. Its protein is CASTPGGLLDIQYF.

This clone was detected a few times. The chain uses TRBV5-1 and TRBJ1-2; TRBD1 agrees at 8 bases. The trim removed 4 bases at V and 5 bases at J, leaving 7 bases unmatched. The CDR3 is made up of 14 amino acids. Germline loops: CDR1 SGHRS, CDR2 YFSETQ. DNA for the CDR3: TGCGCCAGCAGCCAGGGGGCTTTTGGGTATGGCTACACCTTC. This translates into CASSQGAFGYGYTF.

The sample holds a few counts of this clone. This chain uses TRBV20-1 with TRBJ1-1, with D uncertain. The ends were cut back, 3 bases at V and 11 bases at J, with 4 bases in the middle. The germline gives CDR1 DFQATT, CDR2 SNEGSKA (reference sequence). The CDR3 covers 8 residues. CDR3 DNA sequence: TGCAGTGCTAGTCACGCTTTCTTT. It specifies CSASHAFF.

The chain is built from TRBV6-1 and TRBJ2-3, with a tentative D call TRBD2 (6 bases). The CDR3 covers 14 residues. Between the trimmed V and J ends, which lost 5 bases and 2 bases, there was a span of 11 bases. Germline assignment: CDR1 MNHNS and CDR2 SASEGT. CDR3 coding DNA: TGTGCCAGCAGTCCGGGACTTTCCACAGATACGCAGTATTTT. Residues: CASSPGLSTDTQYF.

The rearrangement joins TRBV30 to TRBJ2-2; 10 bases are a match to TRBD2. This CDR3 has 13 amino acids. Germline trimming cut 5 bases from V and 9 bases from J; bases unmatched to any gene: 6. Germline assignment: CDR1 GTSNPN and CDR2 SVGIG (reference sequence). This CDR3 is CAWASGSRRELFF. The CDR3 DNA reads TGTGCCTGGGCTAGCGGGAGTAGAAGGGAGCTGTTTTTT.

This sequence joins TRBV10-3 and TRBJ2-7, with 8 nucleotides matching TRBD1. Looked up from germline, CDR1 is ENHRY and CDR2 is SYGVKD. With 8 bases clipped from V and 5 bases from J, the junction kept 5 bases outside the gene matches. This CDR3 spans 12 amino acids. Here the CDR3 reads CAISRTGNEQYV. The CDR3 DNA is TGTGCCATCTCCCGGACAGGGAACGAGCAGTACGTC.

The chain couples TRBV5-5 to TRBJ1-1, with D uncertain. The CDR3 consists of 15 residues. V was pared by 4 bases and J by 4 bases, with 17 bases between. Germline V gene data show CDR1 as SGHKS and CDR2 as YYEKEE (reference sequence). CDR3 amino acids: CASSMRIPGGTEAFF. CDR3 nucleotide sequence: TGTGCCAGCAGCATGAGAATTCCGGGAGGCACTGAAGCTTTCTTT.

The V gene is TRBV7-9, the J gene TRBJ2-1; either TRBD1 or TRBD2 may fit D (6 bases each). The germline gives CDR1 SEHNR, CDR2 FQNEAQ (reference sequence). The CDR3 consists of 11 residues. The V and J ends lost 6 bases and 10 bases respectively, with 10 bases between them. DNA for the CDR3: TGTGCCAGCAGGCGGGACATAGAGCAGTTCTTC. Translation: CASRRDIEQFF.

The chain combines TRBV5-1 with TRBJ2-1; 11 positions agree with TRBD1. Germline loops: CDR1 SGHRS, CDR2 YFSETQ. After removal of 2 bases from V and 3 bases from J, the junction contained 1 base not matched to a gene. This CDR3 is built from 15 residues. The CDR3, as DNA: TGCGCCAGCAGCTTAGGGACAGGGGGCTACAATGAGCAGTTCTTC. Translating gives CASSLGTGGYNEQFF.